A selection of T cell receptor beta chains follows, all from one sample in a study of blood T cell repertoires in COVID-19. TCRdb's table, derived via immunoSEQ multiplex PCR, lists solely in-frame clones and lacks some. The sample yields around 200,000 clones, less than 85% seen once. The sample comprised PBMCs or T cells enriched from blood (not recorded which). Receptors originate from a man between 40 and 49 years old who had recovered from COVID-19. The conserved cysteine and the conserved F or W are not part of the CDR3 here. The D gene is left open where the match is weak.

CDR3aa	v_gene	j_gene	d_gene
ASSTGTTYEQY	TRBV18	TRBJ2-7	NA
ASSPGTAYEQY	TRBV11-3	TRBJ2-7	TRBD1
ASSFRPLAGDEQF	TRBV7-9	TRBJ2-1	NA
AIRRTDLQSGVSSYEQY	TRBV10-3	TRBJ2-7	NA
ASSSIPGGYGYT	TRBV28	TRBJ1-2	NA
ASSEIGQGEDSYEQY	TRBV2	TRBJ2-7	NA
ASSLDPIYEQY	TRBV11-2	TRBJ2-7	NA
ASSSTGSSGNTIY	TRBV5-6	TRBJ1-3	NA
ASSLEQGIYT	TRBV5-5	TRBJ1-2	TRBD1
ASRTLAGTFHEQY	TRBV5-1	TRBJ2-7	TRBD2
ASSFRSNYGYT	TRBV12-3/TRBV12-4	TRBJ1-2	NA
ASSPEPKRQTSGSSYNEQF	TRBV5-1	TRBJ2-1	TRBD2
TSSASGRNTGELF	TRBV10-2	TRBJ2-2	NA
ASSLSDSYEQY	TRBV7-8	TRBJ2-7	NA
ASSVAGVGNTIY	TRBV2	TRBJ1-3	NA
ASSLGAGRVLNEQF	TRBV27	TRBJ2-1	NA
ASSLNAGDWSYEQY	TRBV9	TRBJ2-7	NA
ASSYNSRNSPLH	TRBV6-5	TRBJ1-6	NA
SATLGSGGGYT	TRBV29-1	TRBJ1-2	NA
ASSTLGQGEVETQY	TRBV27	TRBJ2-5	TRBD1
ASSPGWEQY	TRBV6-5	TRBJ2-7	NA
ASSSLRPIRGNEQF	TRBV11-2	TRBJ2-1	NA
ASSAQEGGYT	TRBV6-1	TRBJ1-2	NA
ASSVGGGRGPDTQY	TRBV9	TRBJ2-3	TRBD2